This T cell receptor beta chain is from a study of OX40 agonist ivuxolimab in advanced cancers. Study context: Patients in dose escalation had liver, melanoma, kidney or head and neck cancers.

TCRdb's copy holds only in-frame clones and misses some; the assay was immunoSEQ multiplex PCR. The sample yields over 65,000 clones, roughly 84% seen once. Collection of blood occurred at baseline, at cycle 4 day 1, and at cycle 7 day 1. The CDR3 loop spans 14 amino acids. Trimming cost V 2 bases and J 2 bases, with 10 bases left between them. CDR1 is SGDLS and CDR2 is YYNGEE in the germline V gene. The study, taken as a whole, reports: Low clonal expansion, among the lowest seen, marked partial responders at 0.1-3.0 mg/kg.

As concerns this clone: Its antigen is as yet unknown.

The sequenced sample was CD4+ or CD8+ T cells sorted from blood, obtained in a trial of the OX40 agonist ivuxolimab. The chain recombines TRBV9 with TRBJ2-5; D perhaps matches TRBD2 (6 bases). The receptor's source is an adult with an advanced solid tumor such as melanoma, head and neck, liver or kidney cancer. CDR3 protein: CASSVGDFQETQYF. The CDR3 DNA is TGTGCCAGCAGCGTGGGGGACTTTCAAGAGACCCAGTACTTC.